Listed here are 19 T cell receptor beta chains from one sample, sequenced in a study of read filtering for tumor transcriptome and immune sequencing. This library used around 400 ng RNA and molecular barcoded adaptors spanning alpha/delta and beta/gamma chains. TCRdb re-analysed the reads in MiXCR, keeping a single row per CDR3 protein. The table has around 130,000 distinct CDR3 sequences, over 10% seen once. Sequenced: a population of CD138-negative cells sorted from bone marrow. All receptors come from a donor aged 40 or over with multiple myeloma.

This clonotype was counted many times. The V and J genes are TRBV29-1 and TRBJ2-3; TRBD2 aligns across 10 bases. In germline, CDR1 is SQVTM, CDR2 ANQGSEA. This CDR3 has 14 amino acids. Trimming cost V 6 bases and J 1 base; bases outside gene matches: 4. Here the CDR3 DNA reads TGCAGCGTCCTAGCGGGAGTGGGCACAGATACGCAGTATTTT. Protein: CSVLAGVGTDTQYF.

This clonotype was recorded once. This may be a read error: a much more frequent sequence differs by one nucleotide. The CDR3 DNA sequence: TGTGCCAGCAGTTACCGACGCGACAGAGGCACCGGGGAGCTGTTTTTT. Protein sequence: CASSYRRDRGTGELFF. The V call is TRBV6-5, the J call TRBJ2-2, with TRBD1 as a possible D gene (5 bases). CDR3 length: 16 residues. Germline CDR1 reads MNHEY; CDR2 reads SVGAGI. V shed 2 bases and J shed 4 bases, with 14 bases lying between them.

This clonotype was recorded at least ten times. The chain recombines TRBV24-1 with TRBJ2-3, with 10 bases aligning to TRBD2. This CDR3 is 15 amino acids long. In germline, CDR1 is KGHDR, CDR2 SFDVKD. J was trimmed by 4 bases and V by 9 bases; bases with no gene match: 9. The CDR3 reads CATSQREGGADTQYF. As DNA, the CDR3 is TGTGCCACCTCCCAGCGGGAGGGGGGGGCAGATACGCAGTATTTT.

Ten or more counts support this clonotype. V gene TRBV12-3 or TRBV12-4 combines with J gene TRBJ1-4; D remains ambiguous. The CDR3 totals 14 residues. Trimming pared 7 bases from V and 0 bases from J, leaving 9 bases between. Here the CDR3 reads CASTALATNEKLFF. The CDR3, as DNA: TGTGCCAGCACGGCACTTGCAACTAATGAAAAACTGTTTTTT.

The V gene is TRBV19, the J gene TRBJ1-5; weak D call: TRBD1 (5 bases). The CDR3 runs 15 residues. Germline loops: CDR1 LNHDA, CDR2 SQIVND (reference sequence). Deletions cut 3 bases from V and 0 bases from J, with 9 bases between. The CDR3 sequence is CASSMWGDSNQPQHF. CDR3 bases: TGTGCCAGTAGTATGTGGGGGGATAGCAATCAGCCCCAGCATTTT.

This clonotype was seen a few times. The chain's CDR3 is CASSRSLSGSTTDTQYF. For the CDR3, the DNA is TGCGCCAGCAGTCGTTCCCTTAGCGGGAGTACAACAGATACGCAGTATTTT. V and J are TRBV10-2 and TRBJ2-3, with 9 positions matching TRBD2. The germline gives CDR1 WSHSY, CDR2 SAAADI. V shed 5 bases, J shed 3 bases, and the junction held 12 bases outside the gene matches. This CDR3 region has 17 residues.

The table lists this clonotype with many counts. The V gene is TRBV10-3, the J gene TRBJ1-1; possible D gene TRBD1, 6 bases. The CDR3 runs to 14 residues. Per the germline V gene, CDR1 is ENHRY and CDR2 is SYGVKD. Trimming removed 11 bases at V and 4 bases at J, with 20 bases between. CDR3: CAAVDSGAFTEAFF. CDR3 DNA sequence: TGTGCCGCCGTCGACTCAGGGGCTTTCACTGAAGCTTTCTTT.

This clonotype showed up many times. In nucleotides, the CDR3 is TGTGCCAGCAGAAAGACAGGGGGCCGCAATCAGCCCCAGCATTTT. Translating it yields CASRKTGGRNQPQHF. This sequence joins TRBV28 and TRBJ1-5, with 10 bases matching TRBD1. The ends lost 6 bases at V and 2 bases at J; junction bases unmatched: 4. Germline CDR1 MDHEN, CDR2 SYDVKM. CDR3 length: 15 amino acids. Looking up the rest from reference TRBV28 and TRBJ1-5 gives the full variable domain: DVKVTQSSRYLVKRTGEKVFLECVQDMDHENMFWYRQDPGLGLRLIYFSYDVKMKEKGDIPEGYSVSREKKERFSLILESASTNQTSMYLCASRKTGGRNQPQHFGDGTRLSIL.

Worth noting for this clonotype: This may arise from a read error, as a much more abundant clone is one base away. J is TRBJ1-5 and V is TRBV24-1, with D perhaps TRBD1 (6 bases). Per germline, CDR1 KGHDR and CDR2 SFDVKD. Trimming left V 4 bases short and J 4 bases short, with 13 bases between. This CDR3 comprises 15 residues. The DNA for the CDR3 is TGTGCCACCAGTGAAGGACAGAGGGCGAATCAGCCCCAGCATTTT. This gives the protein CATSEGQRANQPQHF.

CDR3 DNA: TGTGCCACCAGCAGATTGGCTAGCGGTTGGGGAAGGAGCGCAGATACGCAGTATTTT. As protein: CATSRLASGWGRSADTQYF. The genes are TRBV15 and TRBJ2-3; 7 bases align to TRBD2. The V and J ends lost 2 bases and 4 bases, in that order; junction bases with no gene match: 18. The CDR3 sequence is 19 residues long. Germline V gene sequence: CDR1 LNHNV, CDR2 YYDKDF (reference sequence).

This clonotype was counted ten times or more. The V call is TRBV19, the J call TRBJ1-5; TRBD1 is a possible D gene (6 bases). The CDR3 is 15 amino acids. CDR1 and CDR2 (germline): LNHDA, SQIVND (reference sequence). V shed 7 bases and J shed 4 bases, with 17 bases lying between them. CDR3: CASIPGQGLNQPQHF. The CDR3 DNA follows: TGTGCCAGTATCCCCGGGCAGGGGCTAAATCAGCCCCAGCATTTT.

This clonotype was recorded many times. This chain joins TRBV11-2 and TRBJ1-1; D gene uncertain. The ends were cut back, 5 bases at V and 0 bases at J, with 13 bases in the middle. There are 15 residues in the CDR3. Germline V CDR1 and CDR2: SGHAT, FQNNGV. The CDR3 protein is CASSLSMGLNTEAFF. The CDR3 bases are TGTGCCAGCAGCCTCTCCATGGGGTTGAACACTGAAGCTTTCTTT. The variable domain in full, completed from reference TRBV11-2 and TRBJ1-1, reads EAGVAQSPRYKIIEKRQSVAFWCNPISGHATLYWYQQILGQGPKLLIQFQNNGVVDDSQLPKDRFSAERLKGVDSTLKIQPAKLEDSAVYLCASSLSMGLNTEAFFGQGTRLTVV.

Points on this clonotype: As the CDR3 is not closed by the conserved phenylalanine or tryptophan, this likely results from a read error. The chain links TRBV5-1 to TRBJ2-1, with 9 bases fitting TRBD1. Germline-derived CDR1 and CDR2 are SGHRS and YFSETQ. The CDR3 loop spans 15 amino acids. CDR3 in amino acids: CAGSLSGQGYNEQFL. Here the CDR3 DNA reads TGCGCCGGCAGCTTATCGGGACAGGGTTACAATGAGCAGTTCCTC.

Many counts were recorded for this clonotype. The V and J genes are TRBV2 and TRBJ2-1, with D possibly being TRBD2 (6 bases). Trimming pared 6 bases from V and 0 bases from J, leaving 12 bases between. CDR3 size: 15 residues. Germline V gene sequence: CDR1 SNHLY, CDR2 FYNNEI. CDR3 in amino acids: CASSPAGGSYNEQFF. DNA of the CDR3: TGTGCCAGCAGCCCAGCCGGGGGCTCCTACAATGAGCAGTTCTTC.

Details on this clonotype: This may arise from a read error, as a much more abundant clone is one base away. CDR3 bases: TGTGCCAGCAGCTCTCCGGGACGGGGATCAAGGGGCTACACCTTC. It encodes CASSSPGRGSRGYTF. J is TRBJ1-2 and V is TRBV7-9, with TRBD1 as a possible D gene (5 bases). The V end was cut by 4 bases, the J end by 8 bases, with 20 bases between. Germline V gene lookup returns CDR1 SEHNR and CDR2 FQNEAQ (reference sequence). The CDR3 contains 15 residues.

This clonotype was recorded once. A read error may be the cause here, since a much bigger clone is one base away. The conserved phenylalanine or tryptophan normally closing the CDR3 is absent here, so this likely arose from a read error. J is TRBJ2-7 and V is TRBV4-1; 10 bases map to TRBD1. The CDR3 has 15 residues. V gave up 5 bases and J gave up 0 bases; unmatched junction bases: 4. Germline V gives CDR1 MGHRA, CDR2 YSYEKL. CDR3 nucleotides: TGCGCCAGCAGCTTTGGACAGGGGGACTCCTACGAGCAGTACCTC. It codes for CASSFGQGDSYEQYL.

CDR3 sequence: CASVDSSSYEQYF. CDR3 sequence (DNA): TGTGCCAGCGTGGACAGCAGCTCCTACGAGCAGTACTTC. The V gene is TRBV28, the J gene TRBJ2-7; maybe TRBD1 (6 bases). The CDR3 covers 13 residues. Deletions cut 8 bases from V and 0 bases from J, with 11 bases between. Germline CDR1 is MDHEN and CDR2 is SYDVKM.

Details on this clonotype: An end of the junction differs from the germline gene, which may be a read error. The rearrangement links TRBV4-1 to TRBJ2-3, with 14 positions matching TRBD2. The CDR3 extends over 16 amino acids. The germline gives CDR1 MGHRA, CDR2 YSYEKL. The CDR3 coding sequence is TGTGCCAGCAGCTCGACTAGCGGGGGGGCTCGAGATACGCAGTATTTT. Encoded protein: CASSSTSGGARDTQYF.

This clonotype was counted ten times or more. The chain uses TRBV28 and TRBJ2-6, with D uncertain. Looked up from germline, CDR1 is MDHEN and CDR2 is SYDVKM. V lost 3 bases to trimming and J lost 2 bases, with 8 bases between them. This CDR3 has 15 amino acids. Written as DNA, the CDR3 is TGTGCCAGCAGTTTGGTTGGGGCTGGGGCCAACGTCCTGACTTTC. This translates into CASSLVGAGANVLTF.